One sample yielded the 20 T cell receptor beta chains listed below, sequenced in a study of stem cell transplantation in POMP-related autoinflammatory disease. TCRdb keeps only in-frame clones here, not all; method: immunoSEQ multiplex PCR. The top ten clones hold 0.66% of a sample with about 68,000 clones, just over 90% of them seen once. The material was CD4+ T cells from PBMCs, obtained after stem cell transplantation. The receptors come from a human patient with POMP-related autoinflammation and immune dysregulation (PRAID). The graft donor may be the source of some T cells.

The rearrangement uses TRBV10-3 and TRBJ1-2; D is ambiguous. CDR1 is ENHRY, CDR2 SYGVKD, per germline. V lost 3 bases and J 4 bases, leaving 9 bases between the germline ends. This CDR3 has 13 amino acids. CDR3 nucleotides: TGTGCCATCAGTGAATACAGCTCCTATGGCTACACCTTC. This codes for CAISEYSSYGYTF.

V and J are TRBV9 and TRBJ1-2, with D perhaps matching TRBD1 (5 bases). Trimming cost V 2 bases and J 2 bases, with 13 bases left between them. In germline, CDR1 is SGDLS, CDR2 YYNGEE. This CDR3 is built from 15 residues. CDR3 sequence: CASSVGTGTNYGYTF. CDR3 in DNA: TGTGCCAGCAGCGTGGGAACAGGAACCAACTATGGCTACACCTTC. Using reference TRBV9 and TRBJ1-2 for the parts outside the CDR3, the full variable domain is DSGVTQTPKHLITATGQRVTLRCSPRSGDLSVYWYQQSLDQGLQFLIQYYNGEERAKGNILERFSAQQFPDLHSELNLSSLELGDSALYFCASSVGTGTNYGYTFGSGTRLTVV.

The chain employs TRBV27 and TRBJ2-5; D is ambiguous. The V end was cut by 1 base, the J end by 1 base, with 4 bases between. This CDR3 is built from 13 residues. The germline V gene encodes CDR1 MNHEY and CDR2 SMNVEV (reference sequence). The CDR3 DNA reads as TGTGCCAGCAGTTTATTTGGCCAAGAGACCCAGTACTTC. It translates to CASSLFGQETQYF.

V gene TRBV6-7 combines with J gene TRBJ1-3; D is unresolved. TRBV6-7 is labeled an ORF, and its function is uncertain. The CDR3 sequence is 15 residues long. The germline V and J ends were trimmed by 2 bases and 0 bases, with 8 bases remaining between them. The CDR3 spells CASSYGQNSGNTIYF. The CDR3 DNA reads TGTGCCAGCAGTTACGGTCAGAACTCTGGAAACACCATATATTTT.

The chain has TRBV6-6 and TRBJ1-2; a weak D match, TRBD1 (5 bases). This CDR3 region has 14 residues. Germline V lookup: CDR1 MNHNY, CDR2 SVGAGI (reference sequence). Trimming shortened V by 5 bases and J by 8 bases, and 18 bases separated the two germline ends. The CDR3 is CASSTFEGTRGYTF. The DNA of the CDR3 is TGTGCCAGCAGTACCTTCGAGGGGACGAGAGGCTACACCTTC.

V and J are TRBV2 and TRBJ1-2, with D possibly being TRBD1 (6 bases). CDR1 and CDR2 (germline): SNHLY, FYNNEI. V was pared by 3 bases and J by 9 bases, with 14 bases between. The length of the CDR3 is 13 residues. DNA of the CDR3: TGTGCCAGCAGTGACCCAGGGGATGCGCGCTACACCTTC. Residues: CASSDPGDARYTF.

The chain recombines TRBV6-5 with TRBJ1-5, with a weak D call TRBD1 (6 bases). Germline CDR1 is MNHEY and CDR2 is SVGAGI. V was shortened by 5 bases and J by 9 bases, with 14 bases between the two germline ends. CDR3 size: 13 residues. This chain's CDR3 is CASSPQGFRPQHF. The DNA for the CDR3 is TGTGCCAGCAGTCCGCAGGGGTTTAGGCCCCAGCATTTT.

The chain joins TRBV28 to TRBJ1-3; 11 nucleotides agree with TRBD1. Germline V gene sequence: CDR1 MDHEN, CDR2 SYDVKM. The CDR3 has 17 residues. The trim removed 3 bases at V and 6 bases at J, leaving 10 bases unmatched. CDR3 coding DNA: TGTGCCAGCAGTTTTAGGACAGGGGGCTTTAGAGAAAACACCATATATTTT. This gives the protein CASSFRTGGFRENTIYF.

V and J are TRBV19 and TRBJ2-1; possible D gene TRBD2, 7 bases. Trimming took 7 bases from V and 4 from J, leaving 8 bases between them. The CDR3 contains 12 residues. Per the germline V gene, CDR1 is LNHDA and CDR2 is SQIVND (reference sequence). The CDR3 bases are TGTGCCAGTAAGGGGGGGTACAATGAGCAGTTCTTC. Amino acids: CASKGGYNEQFF.

The chain carries TRBV4-2 and TRBJ2-7; the D is unclear. Trimming took 0 bases from V and 4 from J, leaving 10 bases between them. Germline-derived CDR1 and CDR2 are LGHNA and YNFKEQ. CDR3 size: 14 residues. The CDR3 bases are TGTGCCAGCAGCCAAGACTACGGACCTTACGAGCAGTACTTC. Protein product: CASSQDYGPYEQYF.

This chain connects TRBV6-2 or TRBV6-3 to TRBJ1-5; D gene uncertain. The V gene lost 6 bases and the J gene lost 2 bases, with 8 bases spanning the gap. Germline V gene sequence: CDR1 MNHEY, CDR2 SVGEGT. The CDR3 has 13 residues. Here the CDR3 reads CASSDTGNQPQHF. The CDR3 region has the DNA TGTGCCAGCAGCGACACGGGCAATCAGCCCCAGCATTTT.

This rearrangement joins TRBV18 to TRBJ1-5; D unclear. The CDR3 is 15 amino acids. The V gene lost 2 bases and the J gene lost 6 bases, with 14 bases spanning the gap. Per the germline V gene, CDR1 is KGHSH and CDR2 is LQKENI. The CDR3 nucleotides are TGTGCCAGCTCACCATCCAGCCTGGGAGCTCAGCCCCAGCATTTT. The encoded protein is CASSPSSLGAQPQHF.

The chain uses TRBV5-1 and TRBJ2-3, with a possible D match to TRBD1 (5 bases). Germline CDR1 SGHRS, CDR2 YFSETQ. There are 12 residues in the CDR3. V was pared by 0 bases and J by 6 bases, with 5 bases between. The CDR3: CASSLEGDTQYF. In nucleotides, the CDR3 is TGCGCCAGCAGCTTGGAGGGGGATACGCAGTATTTT.

The chain links TRBV2 to TRBJ1-3; D call uncertain. Germline V CDR1 and CDR2: SNHLY, FYNNEI. This CDR3 is built from 12 residues. Trimming shortened V by 3 bases and J by 1 base, and 1 base separated the two germline ends. CDR3 protein: CASSESGNTIYF. As DNA, the CDR3 is TGTGCCAGCAGTGAGTCTGGAAACACCATATATTTT.

J is TRBJ1-1 and V is TRBV5-8; D unclear. The CDR3 has 10 residues. V was trimmed by 4 bases and J by 7 bases, leaving 5 bases between them. The germline CDR1 and CDR2 sequences are SGHTS and YDEGEE. The CDR3 loop is CASSPREAFF. The CDR3 nucleotides read TGTGCCAGCAGCCCCCGTGAAGCTTTCTTT.

This clone appeared once. The rearrangement uses TRBV7-2 and TRBJ1-5, with 9 bases lining up with TRBD1. CDR3 size: 17 residues. Trimming cost V 2 bases and J 6 bases; bases outside gene matches: 11. CDR1 and CDR2 (germline): SGHTA, FQGNSA. The CDR3 here is CASSLRAGTGGGQPQHF. CDR3 bases: TGTGCCAGCAGCTTAAGGGCGGGCACAGGGGGCGGTCAGCCCCAGCATTTT.

The J gene is TRBJ2-3, the V gene TRBV5-1; TRBD1 is a possible D gene (8 bases). Deletions cut 3 bases from V and 0 bases from J, with 14 bases between. The germline V gene encodes CDR1 SGHRS and CDR2 YFSETQ. CDR3 length equals 16 residues. CDR3 sequence (DNA): TGCGCCAGCAGCTCCACAGGGGGGGCGAGCACAGATACGCAGTATTTT. Translation: CASSSTGGASTDTQYF.

The rearrangement joins TRBV25-1 to TRBJ2-7; D call uncertain. The CDR3 is 13 residues long. Between the trimmed V and J ends, which lost 7 bases and 1 base, there was a span of 11 bases. In germline, CDR1 is MGHDK, CDR2 SYGVNS. CDR3 amino acids: CASTVLSSYEQYF. CDR3 in DNA: TGTGCCAGCACGGTACTATCTTCCTACGAGCAGTACTTC.

The rearrangement uses TRBV19 and TRBJ2-5; D gene unclear. The V and J ends lost 1 base and 1 base respectively, with 7 bases between them. The CDR3 sequence is 14 residues long. Germline V CDR1 and CDR2: LNHDA, SQIVND (reference sequence). For the CDR3, the DNA is TGTGCCAGTAGTATAGCCAGGAGCCAAGAGACCCAGTACTTC. Encoded protein: CASSIARSQETQYF. Drawing the rest from reference TRBV19 and TRBJ2-5, the complete variable domain is DGGITQSPKYLFRKEGQNVTLSCEQNLNHDAMYWYRQDPGQGLRLIYYSQIVNDFQKGDIAEGYSVSREKKESFPLTVTSAQKNPTAFYLCASSIARSQETQYFGPGTRLLVL.

The chain combines TRBV6-1 with TRBJ1-5, with unresolved D. The germline V and J ends were trimmed by 7 bases and 0 bases, with 10 bases remaining between them. Germline CDR1 reads MNHNS; CDR2 reads SASEGT. The CDR3 is 14 amino acids. The DNA of the CDR3 is TGTGCCAGCAAGGCAGCCTATAGCAATCAGCCCCAGCATTTT. It translates to CASKAAYSNQPQHF.